This is a list of T cell receptor beta chains from one sample in a study of blood T cell repertoires in COVID-19. Assay: immunoSEQ multiplex PCR; the TCRdb copy retains only in-frame clones and omits some. Altogether approximately 72,000 clones are present, roughly 86% being singletons, with the ten largest covering about an eighth. Sequenced sample: peripheral blood. Every receptor here comes from a woman in her sixties with acute or convalescent COVID-19. Each CDR3 is given with its conserved first and last residue. A D gene is named only where the DNA matches it firmly. Size tells how often a clone was seen (once, few, many) or the class of an expanded clone, and some rows leave it out.

V gene	J gene	clone size	D gene	CDR3 protein	CDR3 DNA
TRBV27	TRBJ1-5	NA	TRBD1	CASSGQGGHQPQHF	TGTGCCAGCAGTGGACAGGGAGGGCATCAGCCCCAGCATTTT
TRBV30	TRBJ1-1	NA	NA	CAGRSQGIAEAFF	TGTGCCGGTAGATCTCAGGGCATAGCTGAAGCTTTCTTT
TRBV3-1/TRBV3-2	TRBJ1-6	NA	TRBD1	CASSHNNPGTGPSPLHF	TGTGCCAGCAGCCACAATAACCCGGGGACAGGGCCTTCACCCCTCCACTTT
TRBV6-5	TRBJ2-2	NA	NA	CASTPGVITGELFF	TGTGCCAGCACCCCGGGGGTAATCACCGGGGAGCTGTTTTTT
TRBV6-6	TRBJ2-1	NA	NA	CASLSSYNEQFF	TGTGCCAGCTTGAGCTCCTACAATGAGCAGTTCTTC
TRBV3-1/TRBV3-2	TRBJ1-3	NA	NA	CASSQGITEGNTIYF	TGTGCCAGCAGCCAAGGAATAACAGAGGGAAACACCATATATTTT
TRBV28	TRBJ1-1	NA	NA	CASSLFLLWGDEAFF	TGTGCCAGCAGTTTATTTCTTCTTTGGGGGGATGAAGCTTTCTTT
TRBV6-1	TRBJ1-3	NA	NA	CASSEEGRALSGNTIYF	TGTGCCAGCAGTGAAGAAGGGAGGGCCCTCTCTGGAAACACCATATATTTT
TRBV28	TRBJ2-7	NA	TRBD2	CASTKGGGTYEQYF	TGTGCCAGCACTAAAGGCGGGGGGACCTACGAGCAGTACTTC
TRBV28	TRBJ2-6	NA	TRBD2	CASRTSGLSSGANVLTF	TGTGCCAGCAGGACTAGCGGGTTAAGCTCTGGGGCCAACGTCCTGACTTTC
TRBV7-3	TRBJ2-3	few	TRBD1	CASSYGTGSTDTQYF	TGTGCCAGCAGTTATGGGACAGGGTCTACAGATACGCAGTATTTT
TRBV7-3	TRBJ2-2	NA	TRBD2	CASSLVAGENTGELFF	TGTGCCAGCAGCTTAGTAGCGGGGGAGAACACCGGGGAGCTGTTTTTT
TRBV6-1	TRBJ1-3	NA	NA	CASSEARGYVRNTIYF	TGTGCCAGCAGTGAAGCTCGGGGATATGTGCGGAACACCATATATTTT
TRBV1	TRBJ2-7	NA	NA	CTPSGGPFEQYF	TGCACCCCTAGCGGGGGGCCCTTCGAGCAGTACTTC
TRBV3-1/TRBV3-2	TRBJ2-3	NA	TRBD2	CASSQDLSAGNLQFTQYF	TGTGCCAGCAGCCAAGATCTTTCAGCGGGGAACCTTCAGTTTACGCAGTATTTT
TRBV2	TRBJ2-7	NA	NA	CASIRSEREQYF	TGTGCCAGCATTAGGTCGGAGAGGGAGCAGTACTTC
TRBV19	TRBJ1-5	NA	TRBD1	CATSDRGGNQPQHF	TGTGCCACCTCGGACAGGGGGGGCAATCAGCCCCAGCATTTT
TRBV2	TRBJ2-2	NA	NA	CASSEAINTGELFF	TGTGCCAGCAGTGAAGCAATAAACACCGGGGAGCTGTTTTTT
TRBV19	TRBJ1-6	NA	TRBD1	CASSNTGGSSYNSPLHF	TGTGCCAGTAGTAACACAGGGGGGAGCTCCTATAATTCACCCCTCCACTTT
TRBV4-1	TRBJ2-7	many	TRBD1	CASSPRSGTGNYEQYF	TGCGCCAGCAGCCCTCGCTCCGGGACAGGAAACTACGAGCAGTACTTC
TRBV4-2	TRBJ2-3	NA	NA	CASSLGRRGAQTDTQYF	TGTGCCAGCAGCCTAGGGAGGAGAGGGGCCCAGACAGATACGCAGTATTTT
TRBV19	TRBJ1-6	NA	NA	CASTQGSSYNSPLHF	TGTGCCAGTACCCAGGGAAGCTCCTATAATTCACCCCTCCACTTT
TRBV19	TRBJ1-5	NA	NA	CASSRRGYNQPQHF	TGTGCCAGTAGTAGAAGGGGCTACAATCAGCCCCAGCATTTT
TRBV7-8	TRBJ2-4	NA	NA	CASSLVGDPRDIQYF	TGTGCCAGCAGCTTAGTCGGGGATCCGAGGGACATTCAGTACTTC
TRBV29-1	TRBJ2-7	NA	NA	CSVEVAEEQYF	TGCAGCGTTGAAGTGGCGGAGGAGCAGTACTTC
TRBV11-2	TRBJ1-2	NA	TRBD1	CASSRTGESGYTF	TGTGCCAGCAGCAGAACAGGGGAGTCTGGCTACACCTTC
TRBV3-1/TRBV3-2	TRBJ2-2	NA	NA	CASSLSGVDTGELFF	TGTGCCAGCAGCCTTTCGGGGGTCGACACCGGGGAGCTGTTTTTT
TRBV27	TRBJ1-4	NA	NA	CARSPRDNNEKLFF	TGTGCCAGGTCTCCGAGGGATAATAATGAAAAACTGTTTTTT